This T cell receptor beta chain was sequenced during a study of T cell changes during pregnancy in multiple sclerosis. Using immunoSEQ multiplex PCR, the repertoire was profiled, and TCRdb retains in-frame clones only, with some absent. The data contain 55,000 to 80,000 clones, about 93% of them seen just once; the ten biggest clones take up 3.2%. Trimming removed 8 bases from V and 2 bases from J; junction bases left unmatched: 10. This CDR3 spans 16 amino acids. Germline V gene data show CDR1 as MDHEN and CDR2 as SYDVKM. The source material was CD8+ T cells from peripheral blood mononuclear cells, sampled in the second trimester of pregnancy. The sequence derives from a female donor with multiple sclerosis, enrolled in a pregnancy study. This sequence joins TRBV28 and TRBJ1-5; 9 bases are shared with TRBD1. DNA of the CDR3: TGTGCCAGCGGACGTGGGACAGGGCCTGGCAATCAGCCCCAGCATTTT. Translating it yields CASGRGTGPGNQPQHF.